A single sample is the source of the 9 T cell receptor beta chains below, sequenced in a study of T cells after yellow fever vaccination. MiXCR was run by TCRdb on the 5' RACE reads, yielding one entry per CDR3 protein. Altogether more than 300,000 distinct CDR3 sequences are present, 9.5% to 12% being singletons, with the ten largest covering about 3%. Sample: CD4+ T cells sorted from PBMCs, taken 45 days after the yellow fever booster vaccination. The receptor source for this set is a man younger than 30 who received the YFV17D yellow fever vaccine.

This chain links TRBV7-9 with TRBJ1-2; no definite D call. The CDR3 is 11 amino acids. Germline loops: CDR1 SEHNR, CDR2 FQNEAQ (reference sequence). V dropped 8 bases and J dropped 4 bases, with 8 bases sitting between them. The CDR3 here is CASGVLYGYTF. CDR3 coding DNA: TGTGCCAGCGGGGTACTCTATGGCTACACCTTC.

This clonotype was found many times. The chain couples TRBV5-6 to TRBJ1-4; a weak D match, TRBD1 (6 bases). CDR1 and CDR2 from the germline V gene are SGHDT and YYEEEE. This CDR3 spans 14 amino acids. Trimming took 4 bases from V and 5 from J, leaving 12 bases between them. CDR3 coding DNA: TGTGCCAGCAGCCAGATCGACAGGAATGAAAAACTGTTTTTT. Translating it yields CASSQIDRNEKLFF.

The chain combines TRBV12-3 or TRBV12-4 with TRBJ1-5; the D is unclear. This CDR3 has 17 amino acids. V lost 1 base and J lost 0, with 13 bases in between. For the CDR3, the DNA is TGTGCCAGCAGTTTAGGGTTGTCTGGGTATAGCAATCAGCCCCAGCATTTT. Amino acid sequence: CASSLGLSGYSNQPQHF.

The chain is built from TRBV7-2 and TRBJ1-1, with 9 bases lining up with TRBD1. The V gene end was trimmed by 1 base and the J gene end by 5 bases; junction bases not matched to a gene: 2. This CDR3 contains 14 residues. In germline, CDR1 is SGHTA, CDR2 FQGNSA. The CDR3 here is CASSLGDRVTEAFF. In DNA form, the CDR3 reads TGTGCCAGCAGCTTAGGGGACAGGGTGACTGAAGCTTTCTTT.

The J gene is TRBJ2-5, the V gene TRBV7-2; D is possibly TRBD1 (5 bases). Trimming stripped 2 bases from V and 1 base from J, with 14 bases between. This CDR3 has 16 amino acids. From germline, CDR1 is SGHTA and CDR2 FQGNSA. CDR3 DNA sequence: TGTGCCAGCAGCTTAAGGGGCCCCGCTCCCCAAGAGACCCAGTACTTC. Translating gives CASSLRGPAPQETQYF.

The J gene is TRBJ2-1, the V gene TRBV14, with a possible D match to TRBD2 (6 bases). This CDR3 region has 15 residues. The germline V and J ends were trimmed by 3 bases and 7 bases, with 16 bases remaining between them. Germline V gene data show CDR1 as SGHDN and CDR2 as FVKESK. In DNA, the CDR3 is TGTGCCAGCAGCCAGATTCGGAGGGGAGGAAATGAGCAGTTCTTC. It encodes CASSQIRRGGNEQFF.

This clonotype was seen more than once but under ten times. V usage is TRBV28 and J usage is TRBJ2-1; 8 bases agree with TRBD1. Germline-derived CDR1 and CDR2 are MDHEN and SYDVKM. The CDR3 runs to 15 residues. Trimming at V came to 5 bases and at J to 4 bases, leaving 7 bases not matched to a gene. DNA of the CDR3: TGTGCCAGCAGTCCTGGACAGGGTGGGTACAATGAGCAGTTCTTC. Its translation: CASSPGQGGYNEQFF.

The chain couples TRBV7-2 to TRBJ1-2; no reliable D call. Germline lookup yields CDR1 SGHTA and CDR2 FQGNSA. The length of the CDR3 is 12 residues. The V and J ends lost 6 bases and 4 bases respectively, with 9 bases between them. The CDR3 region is CASRVGTYGYTF. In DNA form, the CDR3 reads TGTGCCAGCAGGGTGGGCACCTATGGCTACACCTTC.

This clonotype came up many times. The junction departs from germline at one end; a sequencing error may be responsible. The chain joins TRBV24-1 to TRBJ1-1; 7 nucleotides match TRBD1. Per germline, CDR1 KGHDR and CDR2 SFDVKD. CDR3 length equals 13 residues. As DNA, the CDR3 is TGTGCCACCCGTGACAGGGACTACACTGAAGCTTTCTTT. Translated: CATRDRDYTEAFF.